Listed here are 5 T cell receptor beta chains from one sample, sequenced in a study of spatial heterogeneity in lung cancer. The time point here: blood at routine non-recurrence follow-up after resection. No cells were sorted before sequencing. The whole RNA sequenced was extracted from tumor, nontumor lung or frozen PBMC. TCRdb fed the 5' RACE reads into MiXCR, producing one record per CDR3 protein. The sample has some 120,000 distinct CDR3 sequences, 9% to 15% seen once. The sequences come from PBMCs, collected at follow-up. The receptors were gathered from a male donor with early-stage non-small cell lung cancer.

This clonotype showed up just a few times. CDR3 residues: CASSYPRSGTTGNTIYF. The CDR3 DNA reads as TGTGCCAGCAGTTACCCCCGCTCCGGGACAACTGGAAACACCATATATTTT. The gene calls are TRBV6-2 or TRBV6-3 and TRBJ1-3, with D perhaps matching TRBD1 (6 bases). Germline CDR1 and CDR2: MNHEY and SVGEGT. V lost 2 bases to trimming and J lost 2 bases, with 16 bases between them. The CDR3 runs 17 residues.

The chain recombines TRBV6-5 with TRBJ1-6; D gene uncertain. The CDR3 totals 12 residues. V dropped 5 bases and J dropped 14 bases, with 13 bases sitting between them. Per germline, CDR1 MNHEY and CDR2 SVGAGI. DNA of the CDR3: TGTGCCAGCAGTCCCATGGGGAGCTCCCTCCACTTT. Protein: CASSPMGSSLHF.

The V call is TRBV20-1, the J call TRBJ1-5; D not certain. The CDR3 has 14 amino acids. V shed 2 bases and J shed 2 bases, with 10 bases lying between them. Per germline, CDR1 DFQATT and CDR2 SNEGSKA (reference sequence). The CDR3 sequence: CSARREWGNQPQHF. The CDR3, as DNA: TGCAGTGCTAGAAGGGAATGGGGCAATCAGCCCCAGCATTTT.

The table lists this clonotype with many counts. The rearrangement joins TRBV28 to TRBJ1-4; no clear D. The CDR3 consists of 13 residues. Germline-derived CDR1 and CDR2 are MDHEN and SYDVKM. The ends were cut back, 4 bases at V and 8 bases at J, with 11 bases in the middle. The CDR3 nucleotides are TGTGCCAGCAGTTCCGGGTTGGTGGAAAAACTGTTTTTT. Translated, it gives CASSSGLVEKLFF.

The sample holds a few counts of this clonotype. V gene TRBV20-1 combines with J gene TRBJ2-5; 11 nucleotides agree with TRBD2. Trimming removed 4 bases from V and 3 bases from J; junction bases left unmatched: 13. Germline assignment: CDR1 DFQATT and CDR2 SNEGSKA (reference sequence). This CDR3 is 17 amino acids long. This chain's CDR3 is CSAKPRRGSGGEETQYF. Here the CDR3 DNA reads TGCAGTGCTAAGCCGCGGCGAGGTAGCGGGGGGGAAGAGACCCAGTACTTC.